One sample yielded the 6 T cell receptor beta chains listed below, sequenced in a study of blood T cell repertoires in COVID-19. Repertoires were generated with immunoSEQ multiplex PCR, while TCRdb's copy carries only in-frame clones and drops some. This table holds 300,000 to 350,000 clones, approximately 91% found once. Material for sequencing was PBMCs or T cells enriched from blood (not recorded which). The receptors were sampled from a woman aged 25 to 39 who had been exposed to COVID-19.

Comment on this clone: The same CDR3 can be traced to other DNA sequences in this sample. V is TRBV5-4 and J is TRBJ1-5; 8 bases agree with TRBD1. The V and J ends lost 4 bases and 5 bases, in that order; junction bases with no gene match: 2. There are 13 residues in the CDR3. Per the germline V gene, CDR1 is SGHNT and CDR2 is YYREEE (reference sequence). CDR3 coding DNA: TGTGCCAGCAGCCCGGACAGGGATCAGCCCCAGCATTTT. It specifies CASSPDRDQPQHF. The full variable domain, with the rest looked up from reference TRBV5-4 and TRBJ1-5, is ETGVTQSPTHLIKTRGQQVTLRCSSQSGHNTVSWYQQALGQGPQFIFQYYREEENGRGNFPPRFSGLQFPNYSSELNVNALELDDSALYLCASSPDRDQPQHFGDGTRLSIL.

CDR3 DNA: TGCAGTGCTAGTCGGGGGTCCTATAATTCACCCCTCCACTTT. Translation gives CSASRGSYNSPLHF. The chain couples TRBV20-1 to TRBJ1-6; D perhaps matches TRBD1 (5 bases). This CDR3 is built from 14 residues. Trimming removed 3 bases from V and 1 base from J, with 7 bases in between. Germline loops: CDR1 DFQATT, CDR2 SNEGSKA (reference sequence).

V is TRBV12-3 or TRBV12-4 and J is TRBJ1-2; D uncertain. V gave up 8 bases and J gave up 7 bases, with 14 bases separating them. This CDR3 is built from 12 residues. Here the CDR3 DNA reads TGTGCCAGCTCTGGGCTTGTCGGTGGCTACACCTTC. Encoded protein: CASSGLVGGYTF.

This clone showed up just once. The chain recombines TRBV28 with TRBJ1-1, with 7 bases that match TRBD1. CDR3 length: 13 amino acids. V lost 6 bases to trimming and J lost 11 bases; unmatched junction nucleotides: 12. Germline CDR1 is MDHEN and CDR2 is SYDVKM. DNA for the CDR3: TGTGCCAGCAGCCCCGGACAGGCCCTGGGGGCTTTCTTT. This encodes CASSPGQALGAFF.

V gene TRBV4-1 combines with J gene TRBJ2-5; no definite D call. This CDR3 has 13 amino acids. V was clipped by 1 base and J by 5 bases, with 8 bases between them. In germline, CDR1 is MGHRA, CDR2 YSYEKL. CDR3 residues: CASSQVPRETQYF. The CDR3 DNA is TGCGCCAGCAGCCAAGTTCCGCGGGAGACCCAGTACTTC.

In its sample, this clone was seen a few times. The CDR3 DNA is TGTGCAAGTCGCCCCCGGGACAGACTGGATTCACCCCTCCACTTT. Translated: CASRPRDRLDSPLHF. The V call is TRBV12-2, the J call TRBJ1-6; the table's D call of TRBD1 was not tested on the DNA. TRBV12-2 is a listed pseudogene. The length of the CDR3 is 15 residues.